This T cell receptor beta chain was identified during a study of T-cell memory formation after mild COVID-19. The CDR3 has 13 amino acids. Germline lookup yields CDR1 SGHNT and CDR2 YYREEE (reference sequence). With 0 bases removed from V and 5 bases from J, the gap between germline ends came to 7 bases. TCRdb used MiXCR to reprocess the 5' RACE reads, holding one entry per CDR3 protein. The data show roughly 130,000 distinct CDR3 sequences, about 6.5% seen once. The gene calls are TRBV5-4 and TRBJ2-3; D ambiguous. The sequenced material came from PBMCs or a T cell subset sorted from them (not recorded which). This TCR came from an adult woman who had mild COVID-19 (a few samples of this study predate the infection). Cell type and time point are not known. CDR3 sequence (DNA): TGTGCCAGCAGCTTGGCCGCGCGAGATACGCAGTATTTT. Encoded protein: CASSLAARDTQYF.